A selection of T cell receptor beta chains follows, all from one sample in a study of vaccination effects on CD4 cells after COVID-19. Their target antigens are unknown. The method was immunoSEQ multiplex PCR; TCRdb's version includes in-frame clones alone and lacks a portion of them. The sample holds around 35,000 clones, roughly 74% seen once. The sample in question was CD4+ T cells from PBMCs cultured without peptide, obtained before COVID-19 vaccination. The receptors were sampled from a human donor who received a COVID-19 vaccine. Both conserved end residues are part of each CDR3.

V gene: TRBV7-2; CDR3 protein: CASSLVAGGSGELFF
V gene: TRBV5-8; CDR3 protein: CASSLVGNYNSPLHF
V gene: TRBV10-3; CDR3 protein: CAIKKDSNQPQHF
V gene: TRBV3-1/TRBV3-2; CDR3 protein: CASSQETGRGQQYF
V gene: TRBV12-3/TRBV12-4; CDR3 protein: CASSFTPLGEQYF
V gene: TRBV2; CDR3 protein: CASTQIGTDTQYF
V gene: TRBV27; CDR3 protein: CAIATGVNQPQHF
V gene: TRBV5-6; CDR3 protein: CASSFVEGSSGGKEQYF
V gene: TRBV10-1; CDR3 protein: CASSERQGRETQYF
V gene: TRBV21-1; CDR3 protein: CASSSRQGNYGYTF
V gene: TRBV6-5; CDR3 protein: CASSTGPGPYTF
V gene: TRBV3-1/TRBV3-2; CDR3 protein: CASSQVGRGGEQYF
V gene: TRBV9; CDR3 protein: CASSLSGGNTEAFF
V gene: TRBV5-4; CDR3 protein: CASSFHNQPQHF
V gene: TRBV23-1; CDR3 protein: CASSQRTGRNEKLFF
V gene: TRBV9; CDR3 protein: CASSAGTGGYEQYF
V gene: TRBV19; CDR3 protein: CASSIAGQTYEQYF
V gene: TRBV19; CDR3 protein: CASSDRVRSPLHF
V gene: TRBV5-1; CDR3 protein: CASSLLGTRYNEQFF
V gene: TRBV15; CDR3 protein: CATSLGQGSVGKLFF
V gene: TRBV25-1; CDR3 protein: CASSESGLYQPQHF
V gene: TRBV29-1; CDR3 protein: CSVRRQEVNEKLFF
V gene: TRBV3-1/TRBV3-2; CDR3 protein: CASSQESVTEAFF
V gene: TRBV5-5; CDR3 protein: CASAADSQTYGYTF
V gene: TRBV20-1; CDR3 protein: CSASQTGRGNQPQHF
V gene: TRBV3-1/TRBV3-2; CDR3 protein: CASSQGGPNTEAFF
V gene: TRBV19; CDR3 protein: CASSIPGGPGEQYF
V gene: TRBV5-1; CDR3 protein: CASRTGGADGELFF
V gene: TRBV7-2; CDR3 protein: CASSLGRSSGNTIYF
V gene: TRBV15; CDR3 protein: CATSRDGAGVRQPQHF
V gene: TRBV9; CDR3 protein: CASSALGHLNTEAFF
V gene: TRBV5-1; CDR3 protein: CASSLNAGRNSPLHF
V gene: TRBV2; CDR3 protein: CASRSGKWDEQYF
V gene: TRBV29-1; CDR3 protein: CSVARGEKLFF
V gene: TRBV15; CDR3 protein: CATKSGTESSYNSPLHF
V gene: TRBV3-1/TRBV3-2; CDR3 protein: CASRPNTGELFF
V gene: TRBV30; CDR3 protein: CAWSPLTGWGEKLFF
V gene: TRBV3-1/TRBV3-2; CDR3 protein: CASSLRGEAGGYTF
V gene: TRBV9; CDR3 protein: CASGVGSQPQHF
V gene: TRBV5-4; CDR3 protein: CASSLALAGGPDTQYF